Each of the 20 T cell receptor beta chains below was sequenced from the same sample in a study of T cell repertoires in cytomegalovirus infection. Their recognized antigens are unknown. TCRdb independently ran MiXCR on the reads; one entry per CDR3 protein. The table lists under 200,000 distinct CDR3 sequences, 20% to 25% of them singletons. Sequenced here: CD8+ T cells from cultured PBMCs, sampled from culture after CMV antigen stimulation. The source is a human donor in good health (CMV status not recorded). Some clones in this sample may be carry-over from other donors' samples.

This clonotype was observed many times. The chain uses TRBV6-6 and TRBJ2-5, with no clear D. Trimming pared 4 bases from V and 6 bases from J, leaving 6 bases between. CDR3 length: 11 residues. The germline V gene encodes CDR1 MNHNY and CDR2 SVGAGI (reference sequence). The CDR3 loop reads CASSSVKTQYF. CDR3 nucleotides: TGTGCCAGCAGTTCGGTAAAGACCCAGTACTTC.

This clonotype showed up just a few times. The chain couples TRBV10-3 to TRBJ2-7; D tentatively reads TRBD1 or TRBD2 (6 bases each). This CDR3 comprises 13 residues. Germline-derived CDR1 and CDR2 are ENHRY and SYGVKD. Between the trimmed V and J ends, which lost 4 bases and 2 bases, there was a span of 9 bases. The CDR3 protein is CAISVGGPYEQYF. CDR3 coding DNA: TGTGCCATCAGTGTGGGGGGCCCCTACGAGCAGTACTTC.

For the CDR3, the DNA is TGTGCCACCGCCGGGGGAGATACGCAGTATTTT. It codes for CATAGGDTQYF. The chain recombines TRBV10-3 with TRBJ2-3; maybe TRBD2 (6 bases). The V end was cut by 10 bases, the J end by 5 bases, with 10 bases between. The CDR3 has 11 amino acids. Germline loops: CDR1 ENHRY, CDR2 SYGVKD.

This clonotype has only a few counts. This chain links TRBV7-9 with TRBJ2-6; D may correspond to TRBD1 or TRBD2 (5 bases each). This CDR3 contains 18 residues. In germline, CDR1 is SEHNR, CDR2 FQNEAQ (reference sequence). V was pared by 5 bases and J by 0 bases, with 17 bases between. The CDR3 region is CASSRTRDHSSGANVLTF. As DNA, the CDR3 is TGTGCCAGCAGCCGAACCCGGGACCATAGCTCTGGGGCCAACGTCCTGACTTTC.

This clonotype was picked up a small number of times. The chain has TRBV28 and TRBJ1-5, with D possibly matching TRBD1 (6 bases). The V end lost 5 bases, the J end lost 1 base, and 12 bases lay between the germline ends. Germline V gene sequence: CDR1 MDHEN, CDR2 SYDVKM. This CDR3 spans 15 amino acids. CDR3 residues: CASSPLTGSNQPQHF. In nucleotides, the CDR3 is TGTGCCAGCAGTCCCCTCACAGGGAGCAATCAGCCCCAGCATTTT.

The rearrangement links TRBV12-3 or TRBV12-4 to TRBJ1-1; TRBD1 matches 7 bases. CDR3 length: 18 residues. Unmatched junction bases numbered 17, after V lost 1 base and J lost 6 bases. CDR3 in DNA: TGTGCCAGCAGTTTAGTAAGTTGGAGGGCCGACAGGGCCGCTGAAGCTTTCTTT. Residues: CASSLVSWRADRAAEAFF.

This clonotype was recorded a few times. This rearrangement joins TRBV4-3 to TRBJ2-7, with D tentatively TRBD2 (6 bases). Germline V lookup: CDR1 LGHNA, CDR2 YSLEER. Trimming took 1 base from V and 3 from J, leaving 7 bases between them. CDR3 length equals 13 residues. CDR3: CASSQGRDYEQYF. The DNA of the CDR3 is TGCGCCAGCAGCCAAGGGCGGGACTACGAGCAGTACTTC.

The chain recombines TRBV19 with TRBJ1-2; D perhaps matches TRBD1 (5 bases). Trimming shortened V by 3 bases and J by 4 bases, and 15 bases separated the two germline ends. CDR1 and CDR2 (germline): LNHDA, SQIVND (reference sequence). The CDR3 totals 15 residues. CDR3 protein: CASSITLGPGYGYTF. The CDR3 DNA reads TGTGCCAGTAGTATTACCCTGGGACCGGGCTATGGCTACACCTTC. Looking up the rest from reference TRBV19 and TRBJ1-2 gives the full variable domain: DGGITQSPKYLFRKEGQNVTLSCEQNLNHDAMYWYRQDPGQGLRLIYYSQIVNDFQKGDIAEGYSVSREKKESFPLTVTSAQKNPTAFYLCASSITLGPGYGYTFGSGTRLTVV.

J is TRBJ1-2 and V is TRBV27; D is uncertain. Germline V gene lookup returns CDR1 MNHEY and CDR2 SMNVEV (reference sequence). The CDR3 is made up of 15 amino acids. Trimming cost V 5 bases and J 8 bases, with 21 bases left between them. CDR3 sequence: CASSTKSGRLGGYTF. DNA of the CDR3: TGTGCCAGCAGTACGAAGTCTGGGAGGTTAGGAGGCTACACCTTC.

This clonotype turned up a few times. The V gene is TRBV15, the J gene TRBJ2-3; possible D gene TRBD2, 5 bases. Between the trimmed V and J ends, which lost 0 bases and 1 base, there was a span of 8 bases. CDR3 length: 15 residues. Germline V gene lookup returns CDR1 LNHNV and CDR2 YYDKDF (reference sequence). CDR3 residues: CATSRDRGGTDTQYF. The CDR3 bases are TGTGCCACCAGCAGAGATCGGGGAGGCACAGATACGCAGTATTTT.

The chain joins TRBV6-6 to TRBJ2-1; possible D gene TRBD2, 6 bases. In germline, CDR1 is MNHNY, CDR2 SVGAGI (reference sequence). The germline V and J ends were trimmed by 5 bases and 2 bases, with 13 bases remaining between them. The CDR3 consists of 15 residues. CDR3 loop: CASSPFTGAYNEQFF. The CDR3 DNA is TGTGCCAGCAGTCCCTTTACGGGGGCCTACAATGAGCAGTTCTTC.

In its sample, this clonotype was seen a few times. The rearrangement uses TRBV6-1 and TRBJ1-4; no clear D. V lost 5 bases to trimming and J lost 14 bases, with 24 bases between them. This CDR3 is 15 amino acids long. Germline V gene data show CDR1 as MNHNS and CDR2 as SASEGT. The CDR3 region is CASSLTQRPQQFLFF. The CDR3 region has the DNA TGTGCCAGCAGTTTAACACAGCGGCCGCAGCAGTTTCTGTTTTTT.

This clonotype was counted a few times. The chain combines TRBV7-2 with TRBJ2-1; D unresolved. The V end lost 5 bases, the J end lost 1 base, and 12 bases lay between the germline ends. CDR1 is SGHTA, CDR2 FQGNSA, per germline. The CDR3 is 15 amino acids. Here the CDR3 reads CASSLAEISYNEQFF. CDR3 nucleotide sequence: TGTGCCAGCAGCCTTGCGGAAATTTCCTACAATGAGCAGTTCTTC. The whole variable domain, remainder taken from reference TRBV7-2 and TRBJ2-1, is GAGVSQSPSNKVTEKGKDVELRCDPISGHTALYWYRQSLGQGLEFLIYFQGNSAPDKSGLPSDRFSAERTGGSVSTLTIQRTQQEDSAVYLCASSLAEISYNEQFFGPGTRLTVL.

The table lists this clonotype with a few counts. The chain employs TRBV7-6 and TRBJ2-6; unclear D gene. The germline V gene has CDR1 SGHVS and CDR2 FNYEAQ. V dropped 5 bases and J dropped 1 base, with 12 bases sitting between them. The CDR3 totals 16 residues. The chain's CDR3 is CASSTRDKSGANVLTF. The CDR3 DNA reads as TGTGCCAGCAGCACCCGAGACAAATCTGGGGCCAACGTCCTGACTTTC.

The CDR3 here is CASSPGGAEEQYF. CDR3 nucleotide sequence: TGTGCCAGCAGCCCCGGAGGGGCTGAGGAGCAGTACTTC. The chain is built from TRBV7-2 and TRBJ2-7; possible D gene TRBD2, 6 bases. Trimming removed 5 bases from V and 7 bases from J, with 15 bases in between. The CDR3 contains 13 residues. Germline V lookup: CDR1 SGHTA, CDR2 FQGNSA.

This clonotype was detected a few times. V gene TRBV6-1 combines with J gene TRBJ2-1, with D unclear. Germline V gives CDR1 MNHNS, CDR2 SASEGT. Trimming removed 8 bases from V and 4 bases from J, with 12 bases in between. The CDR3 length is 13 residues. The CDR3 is CASRAAPYNEQFF. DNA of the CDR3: TGTGCCAGCCGGGCGGCACCTTACAATGAGCAGTTCTTC.

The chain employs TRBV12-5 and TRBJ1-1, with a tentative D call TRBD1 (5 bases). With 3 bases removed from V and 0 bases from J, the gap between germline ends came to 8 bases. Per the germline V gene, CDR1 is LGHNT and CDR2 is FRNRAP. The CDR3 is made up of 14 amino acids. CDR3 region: CASGFKQVNTEAFF. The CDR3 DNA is TGTGCTAGTGGTTTTAAACAGGTGAACACTGAAGCTTTCTTT.

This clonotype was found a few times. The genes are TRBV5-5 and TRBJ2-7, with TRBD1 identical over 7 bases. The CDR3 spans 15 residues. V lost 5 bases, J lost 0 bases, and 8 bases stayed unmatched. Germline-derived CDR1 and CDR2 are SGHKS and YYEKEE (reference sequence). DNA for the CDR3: TGTGCCAGCAGTCCCGAGAGGGGGCACTCCTACGAGCAGTACTTC. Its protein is CASSPERGHSYEQYF.

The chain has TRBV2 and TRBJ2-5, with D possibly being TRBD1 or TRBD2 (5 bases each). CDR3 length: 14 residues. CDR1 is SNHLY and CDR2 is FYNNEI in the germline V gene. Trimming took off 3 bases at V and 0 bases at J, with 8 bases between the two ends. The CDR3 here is CASSDGTDQETQYF. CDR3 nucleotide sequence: TGTGCCAGCAGTGATGGGACGGACCAAGAGACCCAGTACTTC.

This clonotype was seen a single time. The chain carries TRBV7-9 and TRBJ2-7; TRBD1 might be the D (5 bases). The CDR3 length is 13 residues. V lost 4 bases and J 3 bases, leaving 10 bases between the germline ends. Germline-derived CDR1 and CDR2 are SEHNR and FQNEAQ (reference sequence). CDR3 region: CASSSRQLYEQYF. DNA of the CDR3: TGTGCCAGCAGCTCCCGACAGCTCTACGAGCAGTACTTC.